The present TCR beta chain was sequenced within a study of neurological immune-mediated disorders. Study-level results: The absence of shared CDR3 amino acid sequences among expanded clones across subjects suggests private repertoires in all groups. A possible signature appeared as one related-CDR3 cluster, in which phylogenetic grouping placed the repertoires of 18 of 34 multiple sclerosis patients.

This clonotype appeared many times. What it binds is unknown. The unsorted libraries had their origin in 2 million PBMCs stored at -80 C. MiXCR, run by TCRdb on the 5' RACE reads, gives a single entry per CDR3 protein. The sample holds about 62,000 distinct CDR3 sequences, less than 4% seen once. The CDR3 is 14 residues long. The germline V and J ends were trimmed by 0 bases and 15 bases, with 18 bases remaining between them. Germline CDR1 MNHNS, CDR2 SASEGT. Source material: PBMCs. The J gene is TRBJ2-1, the V gene TRBV6-1, with a possible D match to TRBD2 (6 bases). The receptor's source is a woman aged 45-60 years with multiple sclerosis. In nucleotides, the CDR3 is TGTGCCAGCAGTGAAGCCCCTATCTGGCGGGATAGGTTCTTC. Residues: CASSEAPIWRDRFF.